The sequence of this T cell receptor (beta chain) was determined in a study of post-analysis software for immune sequencing data. The wider study: Patients had relapsing-remitting, secondary progressive or progressive-relapsing multiple sclerosis; some lacked subtype.

About this clonotype itself: What it binds is unknown.

TCR beta libraries were prepared from cDNA with unique molecular identifiers. Researchers reported approximately 480,000 cDNA molecules coming from 1 to 10 million T cells. TCRdb processed the PCR reads anew with MiXCR; each CDR3 protein has one entry. The profile shows some 370,000 distinct CDR3 sequences, less than 40% of them singletons. Study outcomes and limitations: Roughly five TRBV segments appeared more often in patients than in controls, and TRBV5-6, TRBV5-1 and TRBV20-1 were among these. Among multiple sclerosis patients, normalized Chao1 diversity was significantly below that of controls. The F measure placed samples prepared in the same batch into strongly shared clusters.

This CDR3 is 12 amino acids long. The germline gives CDR1 DFQATT, CDR2 SNEGSKA (reference sequence). The germline V and J ends were trimmed by 3 bases and 1 base, with 7 bases remaining between them. Sequenced material: blood. The source is a girl between 10 and 17 years old with multiple sclerosis. The chain uses TRBV20-1 and TRBJ2-7; D remains unclear. CDR3 DNA: TGCAGTGCTAGTAGAGAGTCCTACGAGCAGTACTTC. The encoded protein is CSASRESYEQYF.